One sample yielded the 2 T cell receptor beta chains listed below, sequenced in a study of shared clonotypes between healthy human individuals. The table came from immunoSEQ multiplex PCR; TCRdb's copy has only in-frame clones and leaves some out. The data contain fewer than 350,000 clones, around 86% of them singletons. Input material: memory CD8+ T cells sorted from blood. As for subset: CD45RO+ cells pooled with CCR7-negative TemRA cells. The receptors stem from a man aged 18 to 35 in good health.

This chain connects TRBV2 to TRBJ2-3; D not resolved. This CDR3 has 14 residues. Germline loops: CDR1 SNHLY, CDR2 FYNNEI. V gave up 2 bases and J gave up 0 bases, with 6 bases separating them. The CDR3 region has the DNA TGTGCCAGCAGTGAAACCCAGAGCACAGATACGCAGTATTTT. This sequence encodes CASSETQSTDTQYF.

The gene calls are TRBV7-9 and TRBJ2-3; no reliable D call. V lost 5 bases, J lost 0 bases, and 9 bases lay in between. The CDR3 consists of 14 residues. The germline V gene has CDR1 SEHNR and CDR2 FQNEAQ (reference sequence). The DNA of the CDR3 is TGTGCCAGCAGCCCAACGGACAGCACAGATACGCAGTATTTT. Amino acids: CASSPTDSTDTQYF. The full variable domain, with the rest looked up from reference TRBV7-9 and TRBJ2-3, is DTGVSQNPRHKITKRGQNVTFRCDPISEHNRLYWYRQTLGQGPEFLTYFQNEAQLEKSRLLSDRFSAERPKGSFSTLEIQRTEQGDSAMYLCASSPTDSTDTQYFGPGTRLTVL.